The following is a T cell receptor beta chain sequence with its context. A single record per CDR3 protein comes from TCRdb applying MiXCR to the 5' RACE reads. The sample includes 1,800,000 or so distinct CDR3 sequences, about 30% of them seen just once. This specimen comes from a study of identical twins. Only healthy Caucasians were included as donors. The length of the CDR3 is 15 residues. The V end was cut by 0 bases, the J end by 9 bases, with 12 bases between. The V gene's germline CDR1 is MGHRA and CDR2 YSYEKL. The chain joins TRBV4-1 to TRBJ1-6; tentative D call: TRBD1 (5 bases). The source is a newborn girl in good health. Sample: cord blood. CDR3 residues: CASSQEKGMSSPLHF. Here the CDR3 DNA reads TGCGCCAGCAGCCAAGAAAAGGGGATGAGTTCACCCCTCCACTTT.